These 3 T cell receptor beta chains originate from one sample sequenced in a study of shared clonotypes between healthy human individuals. Repertoires were generated with immunoSEQ multiplex PCR, while TCRdb's copy carries only in-frame clones and drops some. The sample holds 450,000 or so clones, 75% to 80% seen once. Sequencing input: PBMCs. Receptors originate from a woman aged 35 to 49 in good health. Some clones in this sample may be carry-over from other donors' samples.

This clone was seen a handful of times. V usage is TRBV4-3 and J usage is TRBJ1-3, with D hard to call. Germline V lookup: CDR1 LGHNA, CDR2 YSLEER. The CDR3 consists of 17 residues. With 0 bases removed from V and 0 bases from J, the gap between germline ends came to 12 bases. In DNA form, the CDR3 reads TGCGCCAGCAGCCAAGATATTCGGAAGAACTCTGGAAACACCATATATTTT. It is translated as CASSQDIRKNSGNTIYF.

The chain is built from TRBV7-2 and TRBJ2-1; the D is unclear. The V end was cut by 1 base, the J end by 11 bases, with 9 bases between. The CDR3 totals 12 residues. Germline V gene data show CDR1 as SGHTA and CDR2 as FQGNSA. CDR3 loop: CASSLDSSKQFF. CDR3 nucleotides: TGTGCCAGCAGCTTAGACTCTTCGAAGCAGTTCTTC.

The chain uses TRBV28 and TRBJ2-3, with a tentative D call TRBD2 (6 bases). In germline, CDR1 is MDHEN, CDR2 SYDVKM. Between the trimmed V and J ends, which lost 6 bases and 5 bases, there was a span of 12 bases. The CDR3 length is 13 residues. The CDR3 nucleotides read TGTGCCAGCAGGGAGGGCCTGGAAGATACGCAGTATTTT. Protein product: CASREGLEDTQYF.